The sample holds many counts of the clone carrying this T cell receptor beta chain. The antigen is not known. The CDR3 sequence is 12 residues long. Germline V gene sequence: CDR1 SGDLS, CDR2 YYNGEE. Trimming pared 0 bases from V and 9 bases from J, leaving 6 bases between. TCRdb passed the 5' RACE reads through MiXCR, listing each CDR3 protein once. The table shows 500,000 to 650,000 distinct CDR3 sequences, with less than 6% occurring only once. The source of the sample is a study of CD8 T cells in ankylosing spondylitis. Study outcomes and limitations: Ankylosing spondylitis blood appeared to be characterized by a TCR beta motif of several highly homologous variants. Disease-associated clones were reportedly significantly overrepresented in matched ankylosing spondylitis synovial fluid.

The rearrangement uses TRBV9 and TRBJ2-2, with unresolved D. Sequenced input: blood, either unsorted or a sorted T cell fraction (not recorded which). The receptor was isolated from a male donor with ankylosing spondylitis. The DNA of the CDR3 is TGTGCCAGCAGCGTAGGCGGCTGGGAGCTGTTTTTT. It codes for CASSVGGWELFF.